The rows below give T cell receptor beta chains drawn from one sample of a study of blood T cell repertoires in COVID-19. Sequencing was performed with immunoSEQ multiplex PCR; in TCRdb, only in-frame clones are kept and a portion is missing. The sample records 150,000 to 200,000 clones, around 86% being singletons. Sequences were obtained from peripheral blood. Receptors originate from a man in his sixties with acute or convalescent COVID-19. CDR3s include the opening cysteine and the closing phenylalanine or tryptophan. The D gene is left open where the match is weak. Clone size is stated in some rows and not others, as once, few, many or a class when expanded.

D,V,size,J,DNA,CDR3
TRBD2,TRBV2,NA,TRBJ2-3,TGTGCCATCCCAAGCGGGAGCAGCACAGATACGCAGTATTTT,CAIPSGSSTDTQYF
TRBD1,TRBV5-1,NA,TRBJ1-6,TGCGCCAGCAGCTCCCGGGACAGGGGAAATTCACCCCTCCACTTT,CASSSRDRGNSPLHF
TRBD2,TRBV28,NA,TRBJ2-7,TGTGCCAGCAACCCCTCGCGAGCGGGAGGCTCCGAGCAGTACTTC,CASNPSRAGGSEQYF
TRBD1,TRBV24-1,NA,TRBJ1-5,TGTGCCACCAGTTCCCACAGGGGGCTTCAGCCCCAGCATTTT,CATSSHRGLQPQHF
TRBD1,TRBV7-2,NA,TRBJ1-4,TGTGCCAGCAGCAGACGGACAGGAATAAATGAAAAACTGTTTTTT,CASSRRTGINEKLFF
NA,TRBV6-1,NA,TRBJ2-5,TGTGCCAGCAGACAGGGCGCGCAAGAGACCCAGTACTTC,CASRQGAQETQYF
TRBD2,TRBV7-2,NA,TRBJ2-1,TGTGCCAGCACATTAGCGGGAGGGTTAATCTACAATGAGCAGTTCTTC,CASTLAGGLIYNEQFF
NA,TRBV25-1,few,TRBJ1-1,TGTGCCAGCAGTTTTGCTCTGGGGGAGGGGAACACTGAAGCTTTCTTT,CASSFALGEGNTEAFF
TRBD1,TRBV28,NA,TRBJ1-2,TGTGCCAGCACTACCCCGGGGCAGGGGGCGAATGGCTACACCTTC,CASTTPGQGANGYTF
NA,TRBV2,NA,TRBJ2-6,TGTGCCGGGGCTATATCTGGGGCCAACGTCCTGACTTTC,CAGAISGANVLTF
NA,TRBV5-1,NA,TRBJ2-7,TGCGCCAGCAGCCCATGGTCTAGCTCCTACGAGCAGTACTTC,CASSPWSSSYEQYF
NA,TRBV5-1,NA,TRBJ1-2,TGCGCCAGCAGTTCAGACAACAACTATGGCTACACCTTC,CASSSDNNYGYTF
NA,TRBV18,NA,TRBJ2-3,TGTGCCAGCTCACCAACTTCATCAACAGATACGCAGTATTTT,CASSPTSSTDTQYF
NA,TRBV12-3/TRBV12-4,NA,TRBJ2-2,TGTGCCAGCAGCTCAGGGGGGACCGGGGAGCTGTTTTTT,CASSSGGTGELFF
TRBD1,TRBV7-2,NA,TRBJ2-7,TGTGCCAGCAGCTGGACCGGGACAGGGGCTAACGAGCAGTACTTC,CASSWTGTGANEQYF
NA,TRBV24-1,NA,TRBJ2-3,TGTGCCACCAGTGATTCCCTAGCGCCGAGACTTAGCACAGATACGCAGTATTTT,CATSDSLAPRLSTDTQYF
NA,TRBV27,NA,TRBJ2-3,TGTGCCAGCAGTCCATCCCGAGGGGATACGCAGTATTTT,CASSPSRGDTQYF
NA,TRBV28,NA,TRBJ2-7,TGTGCCAGCAGTTTATTTACGGGGAGCTACGAGCAGTACTTC,CASSLFTGSYEQYF
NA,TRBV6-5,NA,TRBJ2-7,TGTGCCAGCAGTTACCGACTAGTGGGGGAGCAGTACTTC,CASSYRLVGEQYF
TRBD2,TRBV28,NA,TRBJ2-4,TGTGCCAGCAGTTTCCCTGCGGGAGTAACCAAAAACATTCAGTACTTC,CASSFPAGVTKNIQYF
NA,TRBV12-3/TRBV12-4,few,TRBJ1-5,TGTGCCAGCAGTTTTGGGGGGAATCAGCCCCAGCATTTT,CASSFGGNQPQHF
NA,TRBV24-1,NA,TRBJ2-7,TGTGCCACCAGTGATCCAGGGGTCTCCTACGAGCAGTACTTC,CATSDPGVSYEQYF
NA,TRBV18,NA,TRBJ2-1,TGTGCCAGCTCCTATCGGGATGAGCAGTTCTTC,CASSYRDEQFF
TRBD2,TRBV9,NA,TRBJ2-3,TGTGCCAGCAGCCCTGCTCGACTAGCCCTCCCGGATACGCAGTATTTT,CASSPARLALPDTQYF
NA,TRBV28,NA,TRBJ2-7,TGTGCCACCCTTAGGAGCTCCTACGAGCAGTACTTC,CATLRSSYEQYF
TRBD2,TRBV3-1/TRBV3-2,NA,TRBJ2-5,TGTGCCAGCAGCTCCCCTCCCGGACGTAGTGCGGGAGGGATGTACCAAGAGACCCAGTACTTC,CASSSPPGRSAGGMYQETQYF
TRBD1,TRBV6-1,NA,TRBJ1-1,TGTGCCAGCAGTGACAGGGGGAATACTGAAGCTTTCTTT,CASSDRGNTEAFF
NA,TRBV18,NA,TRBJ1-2,TGTGCCAGCTCACCTACGCAATCGGGGGGCGCGAGTGGCTACACCTTC,CASSPTQSGGASGYTF
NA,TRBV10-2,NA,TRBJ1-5,TGCGCCAGCAGTATGAGGCAGGGTATCAATCAGCCCCAGCATTTT,CASSMRQGINQPQHF
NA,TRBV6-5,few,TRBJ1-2,TGTGCCAGCAGTTACCAGACCGGGTATGGCTACACCTTC,CASSYQTGYGYTF
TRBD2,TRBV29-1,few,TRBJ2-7,TGCAGCGTTGAAGATCGAATAGCGGGAGTCAACGAGCAGTACTTC,CSVEDRIAGVNEQYF
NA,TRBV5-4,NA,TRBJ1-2,TGTGCCAGCAGCTCCCGGACAGCTAACTATGGCTACACCTTC,CASSSRTANYGYTF
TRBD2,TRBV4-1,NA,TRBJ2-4,TGCGCCAGCAGCCAAGATCGGGGACTAGGGCAAAACATTCAGTACTTC,CASSQDRGLGQNIQYF
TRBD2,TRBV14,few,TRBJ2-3,TGTGCCAGCACTAGCGGGAGCACAGATACGCAGTATTTT,CASTSGSTDTQYF
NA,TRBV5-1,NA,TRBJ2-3,TGCGCCAGCAGCGGGCAGGGGGGAGATACGCAGTATTTT,CASSGQGGDTQYF
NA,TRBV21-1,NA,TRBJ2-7,TGTGCCAGCAGCAAAGGTCGGGGGATGGAGCCTCCCTACGAGCAGTACTTC,CASSKGRGMEPPYEQYF
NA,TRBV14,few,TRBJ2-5,TGTGCCAGCAGCCAAGAGACGCGGGAGACCCAGTACTTC,CASSQETRETQYF
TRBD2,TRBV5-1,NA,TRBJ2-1,TGCGCCAGCAGCTTGGCCGGGACTAGCGGGATCTATGAGCAGTTCTTC,CASSLAGTSGIYEQFF
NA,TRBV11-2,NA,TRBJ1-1,TGTGCCAGCAGCTTCCTCGGGATTAACACTGAAGCTTTCTTT,CASSFLGINTEAFF
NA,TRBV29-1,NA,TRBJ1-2,TGCAGCGTAATGTGGGGGGGCGGTGGTTTGTATGGCTACACCTTC,CSVMWGGGGLYGYTF
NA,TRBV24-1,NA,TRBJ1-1,TGTGCCACCAGCCGAGGGGGTGAAGCTTTCTTT,CATSRGGEAFF
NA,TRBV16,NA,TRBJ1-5,TGTGCCAGCAGCCGGGGCCGGATCGAGCCCCAGCATTTT,CASSRGRIEPQHF
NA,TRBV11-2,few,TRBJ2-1,TGTGCCAGCAGCGCAAGGGGTAGCGGAGCCCGCTCCTACAATGAGCAGTTCTTC,CASSARGSGARSYNEQFF
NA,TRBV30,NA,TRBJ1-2,TGTGCCTGGGGTGTGGCTTACTATGGCTACACCTTC,CAWGVAYYGYTF